These 28 T cell receptor beta chains share one sample of origin, sequenced in a study of T cells in women clearing cervical HPV infection. Clones were sequenced by immunoSEQ multiplex PCR, and TCRdb holds only the in-frame ones, with some missing. In all, the sample yields over 15,000 clones. The specimen sequenced was blood buffy coat. Source of these receptors: a woman between 18 and 75 years old with a cervical HPV16 infection that either progressed to CIN3+ or cleared (not recorded which).

In regard to this clone: Coverage ceases 3 residues before the CDR3 finishes, and the germline J gene fills in the end. V and J are TRBV12-3 or TRBV12-4 and TRBJ2-5; D may correspond to TRBD1 or TRBD2 (6 bases each). CDR3 size: 14 residues. The V gene lost 3 bases and the J gene lost 6 bases, with 14 bases spanning the gap. CDR3 sequence: CASSFGRGGKTQYF. The DNA read from the CDR3 is TGTGCCAGCAGTTTCGGCAGGGGAGGAAAGACC.

Comment on this clone: The missing CDR3 end, 3 residues past where the read stops, is filled in from the germline J gene. This chain joins TRBV18 and TRBJ2-6; possibly TRBD2 for D (5 bases). This CDR3 is built from 17 residues. The germline V gene has CDR1 KGHSH and CDR2 LQKENI. V lost 2 bases to trimming and J lost 0 bases, with 11 bases between them. The CDR3 is CASSPTRTYSGANVLTF. Incomplete CDR3 DNA: TGTGCCAGCTCACCAACGAGGACTTACTCTGGGGCCAACGTC.

Turning to this clone: Read coverage stops 3 residues before the CDR3 terminus; the germline J gene supplies the remainder. The chain combines TRBV20-1 with TRBJ2-3, with 9 bases that match TRBD2. After removal of 1 base from V and 3 bases from J, the junction contained 5 bases not matched to a gene. The CDR3 totals 15 residues. Germline V gene data show CDR1 as DFQATT and CDR2 as SNEGSKA (reference sequence). Partial CDR3 DNA: TGCAGTGCTAGAGGGTTGCTAGCGGGGACAGATACG. Its translation: CSARGLLAGTDT. The whole CDR3 is CSARGLLAGTDTQYF.

As for this clone: With the read ending 3 residues before the CDR3 end, the germline J gene is used to fill in that end. This rearrangement joins TRBV2 to TRBJ1-5; perhaps TRBD1 as D (5 bases). The CDR3 loop spans 16 amino acids. The V and J ends lost 3 bases and 7 bases respectively, with 19 bases between them. Germline loops: CDR1 SNHLY, CDR2 FYNNEI. The CDR3 is CASSDGYGGRGQPQHF. The part of the CDR3 DNA that was read is TGTGCCAGCAGTGATGGGTACGGAGGAAGGGGCCAGCCC.

As to this clone: The observed sequence ends 3 residues before the CDR3 terminus, with the missing tail filled in from the germline J gene. The chain links TRBV2 to TRBJ2-7; TRBD2 aligns across 8 bases. The germline gives CDR1 SNHLY, CDR2 FYNNEI. V gave up 7 bases and J gave up 3 bases; unmatched junction bases: 8. This CDR3 is built from 14 residues. The covered CDR3 bases are TGTGCCAGCATGCCGGGACTAGATGTCTACGAG. This encodes CASMPGLDVYE. The entire CDR3 reads CASMPGLDVYEQYF.

A word on this clone: The read stops 3 residues short of the end of the CDR3; the missing end is completed from the germline J gene. The rearrangement links TRBV5-1 to TRBJ2-7; 8 bases map to TRBD1. J gave up 1 base and V 2 bases, and 5 bases lay outside the gene matches. CDR3 length: 15 amino acids. Germline values: CDR1 SGHRS, CDR2 YFSETQ. The DNA read from the CDR3 is TGCGCCAGCAGCTTCTCGGGACAGGATTCCTACGAG. Amino acids: CASSFSGQDSYE. The complete CDR3 sequence is CASSFSGQDSYEQYF.

About this clone itself: The read ends 3 residues shy of where the CDR3 ends; the end is completed using the germline J gene. The chain has TRBV19 and TRBJ1-1, with D maybe TRBD1 (5 bases). CDR3 length: 15 residues. V was trimmed by 5 bases and J by 0 bases, leaving 13 bases between them. CDR1 LNHDA and CDR2 SQIVND come from the germline V gene (reference sequence). CDR3 bases read: TGTGCCAGTAGTCGGGCAGGGCCCATGAACACTGAA. This translates into CASSRAGPMNTE. The full CDR3 protein is CASSRAGPMNTEAFF.

For this clone: The CDR3 end lies 3 residues beyond the end of the read and is filled in from the germline J gene. The genes are TRBV20-1 and TRBJ1-3; 10 nucleotides align to TRBD1. V gave up 6 bases and J gave up 2 bases; unmatched junction bases: 7. Germline V lookup: CDR1 DFQATT, CDR2 SNEGSKA (reference sequence). This CDR3 has 15 amino acids. The covered CDR3 bases are TGCAGTGCACGGACCGGGACAGGGGCTGGAAACACC. Protein: CSARTGTGAGNT. The whole CDR3 is CSARTGTGAGNTIYF.

About this clone: The CDR3 end falls 3 residues outside the read, so it is completed with the germline J gene. V usage is TRBV14 and J usage is TRBJ2-3, with D possibly TRBD2 on 5 matching bases. The CDR3 is made up of 15 amino acids. Germline CDR1 reads SGHDN; CDR2 reads FVKESK. Trimming pared 5 bases from V and 3 bases from J, leaving 15 bases between. The CDR3 sequence: CASSLRVDVTDTQYF. Partial CDR3 DNA: TGTGCCAGCAGCTTGAGGGTCGACGTGACAGATACG.

As to this clone: The read comes to an end 3 residues before the CDR3 does, leaving the germline J gene to fill in the end. The chain recombines TRBV18 with TRBJ2-7; TRBD1 might be the D (5 bases). The CDR3 loop spans 12 amino acids. Deletions cut 2 bases from V and 6 bases from J, with 8 bases between. Germline values: CDR1 KGHSH, CDR2 LQKENI. The CDR3 reads CASSPMGREQYF. Incomplete CDR3 DNA: TGTGCCAGCTCACCAATGGGGCGCGAG.

As concerns this clone: The CDR3 end lies 3 residues beyond the end of the read and is filled in from the germline J gene. The chain uses TRBV5-1 and TRBJ1-3; D perhaps matches TRBD1 (6 bases). The CDR3 length is 17 residues. Trimming stripped 2 bases from V and 7 bases from J, with 22 bases between. Germline V CDR1 and CDR2: SGHRS, YFSETQ. This CDR3 reads CASSLRNQDSFRNTIYF. The covered CDR3 bases are TGCGCCAGCAGCTTAAGGAACCAGGACAGCTTCCGGAACACC. Based on the CDR3 plus reference TRBV5-1 and TRBJ1-3, the full variable domain is KAGVTQTPRYLIKTRGQQVTLSCSPISGHRSVSWYQQTPGQGLQFLFEYFSETQRNKGNFPGRFSGRQFSNSRSEMNVSTLELGDSALYLCASSLRNQDSFRNTIYFGEGSWLTVV.

Points on this clone: The DNA ends 3 residues before the CDR3 does, and the rest of the CDR3 is filled in from the germline J gene. The chain joins TRBV5-1 to TRBJ2-1, with 7 bases matching TRBD1. The CDR3 length is 13 residues. The germline V gene encodes CDR1 SGHRS and CDR2 YFSETQ. V was pared by 4 bases and J by 4 bases, with 2 bases of the junction left unmatched. Incomplete CDR3 DNA: TGCGCCAGCAGCCCACAGGGGTACAATGAG. As protein: CASSPQGYNE. In full, the CDR3 is CASSPQGYNEQFF.

As for this clone: The CDR3 end lies 3 residues beyond the end of the read and is filled in from the germline J gene. The chain links TRBV13 to TRBJ1-1, with 7 nucleotides matching TRBD1. Germline trimming cut 4 bases from V and 0 bases from J; bases unmatched to any gene: 14. Looked up from germline, CDR1 is PRHDT and CDR2 is FYEKMQ (reference sequence). The CDR3 extends over 18 amino acids. This CDR3 reads CASSSFIKTGTLNTEAFF. CDR3 DNA (partial): TGTGCCAGCAGCTCGTTCATTAAGACAGGGACACTGAACACTGAA.

Notes on this clone: The read stops 3 residues short of the end of the CDR3; the missing end is completed from the germline J gene. The chain carries TRBV19 and TRBJ2-6, with TRBD1 matching over 12 bases. The V gene end was trimmed by 6 bases and the J gene end by 2 bases; junction bases not matched to a gene: 5. This CDR3 spans 17 amino acids. CDR1 and CDR2 from the germline V gene are LNHDA and SQIVND (reference sequence). The part of the CDR3 DNA that was read is TGTGCCAGTAGCCAGGGACAGGGGGCGACTGGGGCCAACGTC. Protein: CASSQGQGATGANV. The whole CDR3 protein is CASSQGQGATGANVLTF.

Remarks on this clone: The sequenced fragment ends 3 residues before the CDR3 boundary, so the rest is inferred from the germline J gene. The rearrangement links TRBV2 to TRBJ1-2, with D perhaps TRBD1 (5 bases). Between the trimmed V and J ends, which lost 5 bases and 1 base, there was a span of 14 bases. The CDR3 consists of 15 residues. Germline V gene sequence: CDR1 SNHLY, CDR2 FYNNEI. The chain's CDR3 is CASSFLGAVNYGYTF. The covered CDR3 bases are TGTGCCAGCAGTTTCCTTGGGGCGGTTAACTATGGC.

To note about this clone: The CDR3 end is not reached by the read, which stops 3 residues before it; the germline J gene fills it in. The V gene is TRBV2, the J gene TRBJ2-7, with 8 bases fitting TRBD1. The CDR3 runs to 14 residues. Losses at the gene ends were 6 bases for V and 2 bases for J; bases not matched to a gene: 6. CDR1 SNHLY and CDR2 FYNNEI come from the germline V gene. The CDR3 DNA, read in part, is TGTGCCAGCAGCCGACAGGGGCCGGCCTACGAG. Translated: CASSRQGPAYE. The CDR3 as a whole reads CASSRQGPAYEQYF.

Turning to this clone: The read halts 3 residues ahead of the CDR3 end, with the missing end drawn from the germline J gene. The rearrangement uses TRBV5-1 and TRBJ1-2, with a tentative D call TRBD1 (6 bases). This CDR3 is built from 13 residues. V lost 4 bases and J 3 bases, leaving 10 bases between the germline ends. CDR1 is SGHRS, CDR2 YFSETQ, per germline. CDR3 in amino acids: CASSLAGDYGYTF. CDR3 DNA, as far as it was read: TGCGCCAGCAGCCTAGCAGGGGACTATGGC.

Remarks on this clone: The CDR3 goes on 3 residues after the read ends, and that part is filled in from the germline J gene. The chain couples TRBV20-1 to TRBJ1-1; 7 bases are shared with TRBD1. V lost 0 bases and J lost 2; bases outside the gene matches: 12. CDR1 is DFQATT, CDR2 SNEGSKA, per germline (reference sequence). CDR3 length: 17 amino acids. The CDR3 loop is CSARDRWTGAENTEAFF. The CDR3 bases that were read are TGCAGTGCTAGAGATCGGTGGACAGGAGCAGAAAACACTGAA.

With regard to this clone: With the read ending 3 residues before the CDR3 end, the germline J gene is used to fill in that end. The chain combines TRBV2 with TRBJ2-5; 12 bases map to TRBD1. J lost 4 bases, V lost 6 bases, and 3 bases had no gene match. The CDR3 sequence is 14 residues long. Germline CDR1 is SNHLY and CDR2 is FYNNEI. The part of the CDR3 DNA that was read is TGTGCCAGCAGGCAGGGACAGGGGGCAGAGACC. This encodes CASRQGQGAET. The complete CDR3 sequence is CASRQGQGAETQYF.

About this clone itself: Sequencing ends 3 residues short of the CDR3 end; the germline J gene provides the rest. The genes are TRBV19 and TRBJ1-1, with D possibly TRBD1 on 6 matching bases. Germline values: CDR1 LNHDA, CDR2 SQIVND (reference sequence). This CDR3 comprises 12 residues. The covered CDR3 bases are TGTGCCAGTAGTATCTTGGGGGCTGGA. Amino acids: CASSILGAG. Given in full, the CDR3 is CASSILGAGAFF.

To note about this clone: The missing CDR3 end, 3 residues past where the read stops, is filled in from the germline J gene. The chain is built from TRBV12-5 and TRBJ2-7; D gene ambiguous. Looked up from germline, CDR1 is LGHNT and CDR2 is FRNRAP. Trimming removed 0 bases at V and 1 base at J, with 16 bases between. This CDR3 contains 17 residues. The DNA read from the CDR3 is TGTGCTAGTGGTTTGGTACTGGGCCGGTTGAATTCCTACGAG. It codes for CASGLVLGRLNSYE. The whole CDR3 protein is CASGLVLGRLNSYEQYF.

Points on this clone: The read ends 3 residues shy of where the CDR3 ends; the end is completed using the germline J gene. This chain connects TRBV19 to TRBJ2-1; maybe TRBD1 (5 bases). The CDR3 covers 15 residues. CDR1 is LNHDA and CDR2 is SQIVND in the germline V gene (reference sequence). With 6 bases removed from V and 3 bases from J, the gap between germline ends came to 15 bases. CDR3 loop: CASSPWQGVYNEQFF. CDR3 DNA (partial): TGTGCCAGTAGCCCCTGGCAGGGCGTCTACAATGAG.

On this clone itself: The read ends 3 residues early relative to the CDR3; the germline J gene fills the gap. V and J are TRBV7-9 and TRBJ1-1; D gene unclear. The V end lost 5 bases, the J end lost 3 bases, and 10 bases lay between the germline ends. The CDR3 is made up of 13 amino acids. Germline V CDR1 and CDR2: SEHNR, FQNEAQ (reference sequence). The CDR3 loop reads CASSPEPYTEAFF. CDR3 DNA (partial): TGTGCCAGCAGCCCAGAACCCTACACTGAA.

Details on this clone: The read terminates 3 residues ahead of where the CDR3 ends, so the germline J gene completes it. The J gene is TRBJ1-1, the V gene TRBV3-1 (or the pseudogene TRBV3-2); maybe TRBD1 (6 bases). The ends were cut back, 1 base at V and 4 bases at J, with 16 bases in the middle. CDR3 length: 16 amino acids. CDR1 is LGHDT and CDR2 is YNNKEL in the germline V gene (reference sequence). CDR3 loop: CASSQAWGGPVTEAFF. CDR3 DNA, as far as it was read: TGTGCCAGCAGCCAAGCTTGGGGGGGCCCGGTCACTGAA.

As to this clone: The CDR3 end is not reached by the read, which stops 3 residues before it; the germline J gene fills it in. This sequence joins TRBV5-1 and TRBJ2-5, with TRBD1 as a possible D gene (6 bases). From germline, CDR1 is SGHRS and CDR2 YFSETQ. V was shortened by 3 bases and J by 0 bases, with 12 bases between the two germline ends. The CDR3 sequence is 15 residues long. The CDR3 reads CASSSQGNYQETQYF. CDR3 DNA (partial): TGCGCCAGCAGCTCACAGGGAAATTACCAAGAGACC.

Details on this clone: The observed sequence ends 3 residues before the CDR3 terminus, with the missing tail filled in from the germline J gene. This sequence joins TRBV10-3 and TRBJ2-7, with D possibly being TRBD1 (6 bases). V was pared by 5 bases and J by 3 bases, with 14 bases between. The CDR3 is 14 amino acids. In germline, CDR1 is ENHRY, CDR2 SYGVKD. The CDR3: CAISPTQGLYEQYF. CDR3 DNA (partial): TGTGCCATCAGTCCGACTCAGGGGCTCTACGAG.

In the case of this clone: Read coverage stops 3 residues before the CDR3 terminus; the germline J gene supplies the remainder. The chain is built from TRBV10-3 and TRBJ1-4; 9 positions match TRBD1. The CDR3 spans 15 residues. CDR1 is ENHRY, CDR2 SYGVKD, per germline. Germline trimming cut 4 bases from V and 1 base from J; bases unmatched to any gene: 1. The sequenced CDR3 bases are TGTGCCATCAGTGCGGGACAGGGAACTAATGAAAAA. Residues: CAISAGQGTNEK. The CDR3 reads in full as CAISAGQGTNEKLFF.

Details on this clone: The CDR3 goes on 3 residues after the read ends, and that part is filled in from the germline J gene. This chain uses TRBV10-1 with TRBJ2-1; 14 nucleotides line up with TRBD2. Trimming took 5 bases from V and 7 from J; bases not matched to a gene: 4. CDR1 and CDR2 from the germline V gene are WNHNN and SYGVQD (reference sequence). The CDR3 length is 15 residues. The sequenced CDR3 bases are TGCGCCAGCAGTCCCGGGACTAGCGGGGGAAATGAG. It is translated as CASSPGTSGGNE. The whole CDR3 region reads CASSPGTSGGNEQFF.